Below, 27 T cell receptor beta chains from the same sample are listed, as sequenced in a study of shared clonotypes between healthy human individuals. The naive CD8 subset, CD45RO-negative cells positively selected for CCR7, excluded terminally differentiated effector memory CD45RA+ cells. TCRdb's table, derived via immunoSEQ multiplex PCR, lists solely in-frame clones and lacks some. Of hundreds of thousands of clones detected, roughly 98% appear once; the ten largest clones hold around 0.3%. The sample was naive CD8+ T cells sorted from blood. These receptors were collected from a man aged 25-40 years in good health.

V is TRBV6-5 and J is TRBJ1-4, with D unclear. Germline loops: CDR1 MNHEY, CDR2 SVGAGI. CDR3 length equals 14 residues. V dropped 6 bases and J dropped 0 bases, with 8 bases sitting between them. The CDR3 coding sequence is TGTGCCAGCAGCCCGGGGACAACTAATGAAAAACTGTTTTTT. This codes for CASSPGTTNEKLFF.

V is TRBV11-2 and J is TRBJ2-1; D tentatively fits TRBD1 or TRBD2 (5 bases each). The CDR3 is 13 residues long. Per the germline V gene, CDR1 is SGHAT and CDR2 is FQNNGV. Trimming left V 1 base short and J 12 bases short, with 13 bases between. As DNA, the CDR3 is TGTGCCAGCAGCTTAGGGTCCGCCGGGGCGCAGTTCTTC. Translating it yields CASSLGSAGAQFF.

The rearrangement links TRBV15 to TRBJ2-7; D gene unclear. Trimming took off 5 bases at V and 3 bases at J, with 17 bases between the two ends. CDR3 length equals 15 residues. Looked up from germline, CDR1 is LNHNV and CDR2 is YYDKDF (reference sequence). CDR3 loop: CATSGHSRAGYEQYF. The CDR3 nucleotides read TGTGCCACCAGCGGTCACTCCCGGGCTGGCTACGAGCAGTACTTC.

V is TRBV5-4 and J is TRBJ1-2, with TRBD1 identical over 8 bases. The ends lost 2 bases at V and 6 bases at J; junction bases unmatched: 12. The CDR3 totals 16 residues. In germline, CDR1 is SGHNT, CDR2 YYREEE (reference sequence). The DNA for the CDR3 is TGTGCCAGCAGCTTACCACCGACAGGGGAGGACGATGGCTACACCTTC. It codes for CASSLPPTGEDDGYTF.

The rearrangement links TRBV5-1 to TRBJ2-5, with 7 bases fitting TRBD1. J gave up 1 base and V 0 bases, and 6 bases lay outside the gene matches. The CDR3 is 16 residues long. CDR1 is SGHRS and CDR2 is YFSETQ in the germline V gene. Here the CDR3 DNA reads TGCGCCAGCAGCTTGGCCGGAGACAGGGTCCAAGAGACCCAGTACTTC. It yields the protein CASSLAGDRVQETQYF.

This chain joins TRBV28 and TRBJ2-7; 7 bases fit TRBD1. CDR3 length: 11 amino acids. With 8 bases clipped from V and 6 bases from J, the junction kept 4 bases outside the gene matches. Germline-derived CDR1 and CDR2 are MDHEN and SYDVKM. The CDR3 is CASGRQGEQYF. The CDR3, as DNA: TGTGCCAGCGGGAGACAGGGCGAGCAGTACTTC.

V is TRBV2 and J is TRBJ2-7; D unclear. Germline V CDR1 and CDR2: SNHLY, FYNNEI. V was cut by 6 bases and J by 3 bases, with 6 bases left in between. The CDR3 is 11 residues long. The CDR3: CASSLDYEQYF. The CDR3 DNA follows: TGTGCCAGCAGCTTGGACTACGAGCAGTACTTC.

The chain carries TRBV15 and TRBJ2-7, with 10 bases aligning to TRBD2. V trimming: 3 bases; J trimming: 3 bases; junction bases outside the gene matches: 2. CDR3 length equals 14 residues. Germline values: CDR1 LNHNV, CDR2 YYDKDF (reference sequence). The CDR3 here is CATSSSSGGYEQYF. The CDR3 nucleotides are TGTGCCACCAGCAGTTCTAGCGGGGGCTACGAGCAGTACTTC.

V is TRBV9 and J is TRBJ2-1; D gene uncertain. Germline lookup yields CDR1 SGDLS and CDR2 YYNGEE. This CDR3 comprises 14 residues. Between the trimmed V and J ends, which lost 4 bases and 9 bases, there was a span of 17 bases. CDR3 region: CASSQARYLSEQFF. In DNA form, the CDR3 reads TGTGCCAGCAGCCAGGCCCGGTACCTAAGTGAGCAGTTCTTC.

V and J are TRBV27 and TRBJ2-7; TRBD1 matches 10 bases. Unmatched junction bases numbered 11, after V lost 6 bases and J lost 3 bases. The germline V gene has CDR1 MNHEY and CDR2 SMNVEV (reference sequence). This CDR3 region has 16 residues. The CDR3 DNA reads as TGTGCCAGCAGACCCCCCGGGACAGGGGTTTACTACGAGCAGTACTTC. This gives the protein CASRPPGTGVYYEQYF.

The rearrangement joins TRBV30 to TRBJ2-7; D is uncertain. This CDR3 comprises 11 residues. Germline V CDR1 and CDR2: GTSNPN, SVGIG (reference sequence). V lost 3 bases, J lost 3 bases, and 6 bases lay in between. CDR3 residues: CAWRNSYEQYF. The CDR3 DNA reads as TGTGCCTGGAGGAACAGCTACGAGCAGTACTTC.

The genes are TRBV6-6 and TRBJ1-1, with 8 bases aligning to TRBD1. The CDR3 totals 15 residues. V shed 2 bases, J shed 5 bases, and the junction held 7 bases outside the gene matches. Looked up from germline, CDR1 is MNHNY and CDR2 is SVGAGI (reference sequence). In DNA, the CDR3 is TGTGCCAGCAGTTACCCTGACAGGGGAGGGACTGAAGCTTTCTTT. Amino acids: CASSYPDRGGTEAFF.

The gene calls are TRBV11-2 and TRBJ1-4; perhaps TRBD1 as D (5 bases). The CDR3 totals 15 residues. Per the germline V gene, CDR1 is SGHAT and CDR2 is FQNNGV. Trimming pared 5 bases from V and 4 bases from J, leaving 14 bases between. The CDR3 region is CASSGLGTFNEKLFF. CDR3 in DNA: TGTGCCAGCAGCGGCCTCGGGACGTTTAATGAAAAACTGTTTTTT.

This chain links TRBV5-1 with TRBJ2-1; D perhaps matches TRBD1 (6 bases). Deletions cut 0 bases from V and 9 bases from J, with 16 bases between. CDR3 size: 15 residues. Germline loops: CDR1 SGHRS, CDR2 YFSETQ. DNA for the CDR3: TGCGCCAGCAGCTTGGCGTCTCAGGGGATCGGTGAGCAGTTCTTC. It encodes CASSLASQGIGEQFF.

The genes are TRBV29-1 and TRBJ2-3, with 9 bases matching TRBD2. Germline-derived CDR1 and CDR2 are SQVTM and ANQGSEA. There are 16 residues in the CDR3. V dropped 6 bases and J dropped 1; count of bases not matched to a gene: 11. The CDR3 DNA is TGCAGCGTCTCGGGACTAGCACCTATGGGCACAGATACGCAGTATTTT. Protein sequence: CSVSGLAPMGTDTQYF.

CDR3 DNA sequence: TGTGCCAGCAGCTTAGCCCTAGCGGGACCGAATGAGCAGTTCTTC. Translation: CASSLALAGPNEQFF. This rearrangement joins TRBV13 to TRBJ2-1; 9 positions agree with TRBD2. The germline CDR1 and CDR2 sequences are PRHDT and FYEKMQ (reference sequence). Trimming took 1 base from V and 7 from J; bases not matched to a gene: 5. The CDR3 is 15 residues long.

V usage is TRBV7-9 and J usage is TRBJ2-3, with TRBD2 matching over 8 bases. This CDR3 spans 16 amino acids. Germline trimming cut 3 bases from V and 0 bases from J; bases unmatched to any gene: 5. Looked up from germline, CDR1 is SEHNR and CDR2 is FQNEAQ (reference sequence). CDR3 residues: CASSFPLAGSTDTQYF. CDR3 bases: TGTGCCAGCAGCTTTCCCTTAGCGGGAAGCACAGATACGCAGTATTTT.

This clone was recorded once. The CDR3: CASSGERWGRPYEQYF. DNA for the CDR3: TGTGCCAGCAGCGGGGAACGGTGGGGGAGGCCCTACGAGCAGTACTTC. The gene calls are TRBV9 and TRBJ2-7; D may be TRBD2 (6 bases). Trimming left V 3 bases short and J 2 bases short, with 18 bases between. CDR1 and CDR2 (germline): SGDLS, YYNGEE. The length of the CDR3 is 16 residues.

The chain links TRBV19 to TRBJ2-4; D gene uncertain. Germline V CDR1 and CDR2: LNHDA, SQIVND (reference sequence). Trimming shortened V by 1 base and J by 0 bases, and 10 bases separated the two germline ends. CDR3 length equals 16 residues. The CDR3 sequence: CASSIGTDLAKNIQYF. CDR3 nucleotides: TGTGCCAGTAGTATAGGTACAGATCTAGCCAAAAACATTCAGTACTTC.

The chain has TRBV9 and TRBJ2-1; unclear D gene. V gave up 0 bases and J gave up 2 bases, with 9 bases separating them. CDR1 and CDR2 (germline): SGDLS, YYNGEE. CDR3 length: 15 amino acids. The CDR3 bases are TGTGCCAGCAGCGTAGCTACGGCAACCTACAATGAGCAGTTCTTC. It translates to CASSVATATYNEQFF. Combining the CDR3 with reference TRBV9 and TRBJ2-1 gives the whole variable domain DSGVTQTPKHLITATGQRVTLRCSPRSGDLSVYWYQQSLDQGLQFLIQYYNGEERAKGNILERFSAQQFPDLHSELNLSSLELGDSALYFCASSVATATYNEQFFGPGTRLTVL.

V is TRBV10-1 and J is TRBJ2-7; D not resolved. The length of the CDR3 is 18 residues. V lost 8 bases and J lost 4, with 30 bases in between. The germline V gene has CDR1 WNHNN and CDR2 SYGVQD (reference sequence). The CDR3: CASDLGLVRSSFGYEQYF. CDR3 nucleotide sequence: TGCGCCAGCGACCTTGGGCTAGTTCGTTCGAGTTTCGGTTACGAGCAGTACTTC.

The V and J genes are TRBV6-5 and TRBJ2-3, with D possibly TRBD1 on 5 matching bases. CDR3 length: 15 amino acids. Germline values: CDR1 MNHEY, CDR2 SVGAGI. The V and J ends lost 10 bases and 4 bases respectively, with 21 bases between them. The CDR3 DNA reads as TGTGCCACCAGAGAACAGGATCTCGAGGCAGATACGCAGTATTTT. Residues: CATREQDLEADTQYF.

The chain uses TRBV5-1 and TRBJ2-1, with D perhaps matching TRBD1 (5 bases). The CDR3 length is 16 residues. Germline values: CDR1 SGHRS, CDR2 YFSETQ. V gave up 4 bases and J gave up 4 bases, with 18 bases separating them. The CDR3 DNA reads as TGCGCCAGCAGCCCCCAAAGTGGGGCAGATTACAATGAGCAGTTCTTC. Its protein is CASSPQSGADYNEQFF.

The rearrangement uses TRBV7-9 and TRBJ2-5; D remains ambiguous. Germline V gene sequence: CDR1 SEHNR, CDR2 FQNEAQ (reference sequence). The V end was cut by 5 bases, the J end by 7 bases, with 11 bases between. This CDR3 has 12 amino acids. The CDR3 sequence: CASSPGPGTQYF. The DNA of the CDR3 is TGTGCCAGCAGCCCAGGACCCGGGACCCAGTACTTC.

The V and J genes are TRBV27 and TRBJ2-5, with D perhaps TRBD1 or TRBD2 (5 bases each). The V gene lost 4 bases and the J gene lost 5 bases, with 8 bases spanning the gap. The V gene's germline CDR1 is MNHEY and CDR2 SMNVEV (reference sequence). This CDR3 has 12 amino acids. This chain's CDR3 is CASSSGRETQYF. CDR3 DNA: TGTGCCAGCAGTTCGGGACGGGAGACCCAGTACTTC.

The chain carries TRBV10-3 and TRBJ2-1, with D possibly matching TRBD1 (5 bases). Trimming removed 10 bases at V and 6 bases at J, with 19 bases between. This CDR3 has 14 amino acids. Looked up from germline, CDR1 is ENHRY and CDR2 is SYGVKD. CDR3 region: CATKTEPRTNEQFF. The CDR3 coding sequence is TGTGCCACCAAGACAGAGCCGCGTACCAATGAGCAGTTCTTC.

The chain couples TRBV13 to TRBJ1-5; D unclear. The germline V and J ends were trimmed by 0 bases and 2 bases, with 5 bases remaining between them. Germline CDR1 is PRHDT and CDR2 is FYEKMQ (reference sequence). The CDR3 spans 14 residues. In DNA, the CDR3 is TGTGCCAGCAGCTTAGGCCCGGGCAATCAGCCCCAGCATTTT. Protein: CASSLGPGNQPQHF.